A selection of T cell receptor beta chains follows, all from one sample in a study of blood T cell repertoires in COVID-19. The method was immunoSEQ multiplex PCR; TCRdb's version includes in-frame clones alone and lacks a portion of them. The table has roughly 260,000 clones, more than 85% seen once. Sequences were obtained from peripheral blood. The receptors shown here come from a young adult with COVID-19, enrolled during active disease. The CDR3 runs from the conserved cysteine through the conserved F or W. A D gene is named only where the DNA matches it firmly. Size is omitted from some rows. Given values are once, few, many or a class for expanded clones.

CDR3 length: 18
V gene: TRBV7-3
J gene: TRBJ2-4
D gene: NA
clone size: NA
CDR3 protein: CASSLTFSPILAKNIQYF
CDR3 DNA: TGTGCCAGCAGCTTAACTTTTAGCCCCATCTTAGCCAAAAACATTCAGTACTTC

CDR3 length: 14
V gene: TRBV29-1
J gene: TRBJ1-5
D gene: TRBD1
clone size: NA
CDR3 protein: CSVGTGLLGGPQHF
CDR3 DNA: TGCAGCGTTGGGACAGGCCTCCTCGGTGGGCCCCAGCATTTT

CDR3 length: 15
V gene: TRBV5-5
J gene: TRBJ1-3
D gene: NA
clone size: NA
CDR3 protein: CASSLRGNAGNTIYF
CDR3 DNA: TGTGCCAGCAGCTTGAGGGGAAATGCTGGAAACACCATATATTTT

CDR3 length: 14
V gene: TRBV6-5
J gene: TRBJ1-4
D gene: TRBD1
clone size: NA
CDR3 protein: CASSPDRGGEKLFF
CDR3 DNA: TGTGCCAGCAGTCCCGACAGGGGAGGTGAAAAACTGTTTTTT

CDR3 length: 14
V gene: TRBV6-5
J gene: TRBJ2-7
D gene: NA
clone size: NA
CDR3 protein: CASKLAPFSYEQYF
CDR3 DNA: TGTGCCAGCAAACTCGCCCCCTTCTCCTACGAGCAGTACTTC

CDR3 length: 16
V gene: TRBV14
J gene: TRBJ2-7
D gene: NA
clone size: NA
CDR3 protein: CASSQEGRRGSYEQYF
CDR3 DNA: TGTGCCAGCAGCCAAGAAGGCCGCAGGGGCTCCTACGAGCAGTACTTC

CDR3 length: 13
V gene: TRBV6-6
J gene: TRBJ2-2
D gene: NA
clone size: NA
CDR3 protein: CASSGGAAGELFF
CDR3 DNA: TGTGCCAGCTCTGGGGGGGCAGCCGGGGAGCTGTTTTTT

CDR3 length: 15
V gene: TRBV18
J gene: TRBJ1-3
D gene: TRBD1
clone size: few
CDR3 protein: CASSAGGPSGNTIYF
CDR3 DNA: TGTGCCAGCTCAGCAGGGGGTCCCTCTGGAAACACCATATATTTT

CDR3 length: 14
V gene: TRBV7-9
J gene: TRBJ2-7
D gene: NA
clone size: NA
CDR3 protein: CASSLPAGIYEQYF
CDR3 DNA: TGTGCCAGCAGCTTACCGGCAGGGATTTACGAGCAGTACTTC

CDR3 length: 11
V gene: TRBV2
J gene: TRBJ1-1
D gene: TRBD1
clone size: once
CDR3 protein: CASSTGGEVFF
CDR3 DNA: TGTGCCAGCAGTACAGGGGGCGAAGTTTTCTTT

CDR3 length: 13
V gene: TRBV6-5
J gene: TRBJ2-7
D gene: TRBD1
clone size: once
CDR3 protein: CASSQRQGNEQYF
CDR3 DNA: TGTGCCAGCAGCCAACGACAGGGTAACGAGCAGTACTTC

CDR3 length: 16
V gene: TRBV2
J gene: TRBJ1-3
D gene: NA
clone size: NA
CDR3 protein: CASSLSLGAGGNTIYF
CDR3 DNA: TGTGCCAGCAGTCTCTCCTTAGGGGCAGGGGGAAACACCATATATTTT

CDR3 length: 15
V gene: TRBV19
J gene: TRBJ2-1
D gene: TRBD2
clone size: once
CDR3 protein: CASSIAGGSPNEQFF
CDR3 DNA: TGTGCCAGTAGTATAGCGGGCGGGAGTCCAAATGAGCAGTTCTTC

CDR3 length: 21
V gene: TRBV14
J gene: TRBJ1-2
D gene: NA
clone size: NA
CDR3 protein: CASSQFLRGAANYTSNYGYTF
CDR3 DNA: TGTGCCAGCAGCCAATTCCTCCGGGGGGCGGCGAACTATACCTCTAACTATGGCTACACCTTC

CDR3 length: 17
V gene: TRBV3-1/TRBV3-2
J gene: TRBJ1-1
D gene: TRBD1
clone size: once
CDR3 protein: CASSQVGDRDRNTEAFF
CDR3 DNA: TGTGCCAGCAGCCAAGTTGGGGACAGGGACAGAAACACTGAAGCTTTCTTT

CDR3 length: 16
V gene: TRBV5-1
J gene: TRBJ1-6
D gene: NA
clone size: NA
CDR3 protein: CASSLGPGVHNSPLHF
CDR3 DNA: TGCGCCAGCAGCTTGGGTCCCGGGGTCCATAATTCACCCCTCCACTTT

CDR3 length: 15
V gene: TRBV18
J gene: TRBJ1-5
D gene: TRBD1
clone size: NA
CDR3 protein: CASSPPGQGSQPQHF
CDR3 DNA: TGTGCCAGCTCACCACCGGGACAGGGGAGCCAGCCCCAGCATTTT

CDR3 length: 17
V gene: TRBV6-2/TRBV6-3
J gene: TRBJ2-2
D gene: NA
clone size: NA
CDR3 protein: CASSYSPRGRDTGELFF
CDR3 DNA: TGTGCCAGCAGTTATTCGCCCAGGGGTCGTGACACCGGGGAGCTGTTTTTT

CDR3 length: 15
V gene: TRBV6-5
J gene: TRBJ2-7
D gene: TRBD2
clone size: NA
CDR3 protein: CASRVTSGSSYEQYF
CDR3 DNA: TGTGCCAGCAGAGTTACTAGCGGGAGCTCCTACGAGCAGTACTTC

CDR3 length: 16
V gene: TRBV11-1
J gene: TRBJ2-3
D gene: TRBD2
clone size: NA
CDR3 protein: CASSFGLAGFTDTQYF
CDR3 DNA: TGTGCCAGCAGCTTTGGACTAGCGGGATTCACAGATACGCAGTATTTT

CDR3 length: 13
V gene: TRBV20-1
J gene: TRBJ2-3
D gene: TRBD2
clone size: once
CDR3 protein: CSANERGRDTQYF
CDR3 DNA: TGCAGTGCTAATGAGCGGGGACGCGATACGCAGTATTTT

CDR3 length: 15
V gene: TRBV4-3
J gene: TRBJ1-5
D gene: TRBD1
clone size: NA
CDR3 protein: CASSQYRGSNQPQHF
CDR3 DNA: TGCGCCAGCAGCCAATACAGGGGGTCTAATCAGCCCCAGCATTTT

CDR3 length: 13
V gene: TRBV16
J gene: TRBJ2-1
D gene: TRBD1
clone size: NA
CDR3 protein: CASRGGAYNEQFF
CDR3 DNA: TGTGCCAGCAGAGGGGGCGCCTACAATGAGCAGTTCTTC

CDR3 length: 16
V gene: TRBV7-6
J gene: TRBJ2-1
D gene: TRBD1
clone size: NA
CDR3 protein: CASSPGTGGAYNEQFF
CDR3 DNA: TGTGCCAGCAGCCCCGGGACAGGGGGAGCCTACAATGAGCAGTTCTTC

CDR3 length: 16
V gene: TRBV5-1
J gene: TRBJ2-7
D gene: TRBD2
clone size: NA
CDR3 protein: CASSSGPGLAGVEQYF
CDR3 DNA: TGCGCCAGCAGCTCTGGCCCGGGACTAGCGGGAGTGGAGCAGTACTTC

CDR3 length: 14
V gene: TRBV9
J gene: TRBJ1-6
D gene: NA
clone size: NA
CDR3 protein: CASSVAGDNSPLHF
CDR3 DNA: TGTGCCAGCAGCGTAGCAGGGGATAATTCACCCCTCCACTTT

CDR3 length: 14
V gene: TRBV4-3
J gene: TRBJ2-1
D gene: TRBD2
clone size: NA
CDR3 protein: CASSEGLAGNEQFF
CDR3 DNA: TGCGCCAGCAGCGAGGGACTAGCAGGCAATGAGCAGTTCTTC

CDR3 length: 15
V gene: TRBV6-6
J gene: TRBJ1-2
D gene: TRBD1
clone size: once
CDR3 protein: CATEADRGRLYGYTF
CDR3 DNA: TGTGCCACCGAGGCGGACAGGGGGCGCCTATATGGCTACACCTTC

CDR3 length: 14
V gene: TRBV24-1
J gene: TRBJ1-5
D gene: TRBD1
clone size: NA
CDR3 protein: CATSDPDRVQPQHF
CDR3 DNA: TGTGCCACCAGTGACCCTGACAGGGTTCAGCCCCAGCATTTT